These 8 T cell receptor beta chains share one sample of origin, sequenced in a study of blood T cell repertoires in COVID-19 (dated by TCRdb to between 2020 and 2021). Receptor libraries were prepared by the immunoSEQ multiplex PCR assay. Here the immuneACCESS table is served through TCRdb, limited to in-frame sequences with V and J called. Missing clones are a known gap in these copies; in checked studies unresolved V genes cover under half, and the rest lacks a known reason. Present in this sample are 50,000 to 70,000 clones, approximately 84% of which were seen just once. The ten largest account for roughly 15% of the sample. The sequenced material came from peripheral blood. The origin of the receptors is a man in his 70s with active COVID-19.

CDR3: CASSIALRGGSDEQYF. DNA for the CDR3: TGTGCCAGCAGCATAGCCCTTAGGGGCGGGAGCGACGAGCAGTACTTC. The chain joins TRBV5-4 to TRBJ2-7, with 7 bases fitting TRBD2. The V and J ends lost 4 bases and 5 bases, in that order; junction bases with no gene match: 15. Per the germline V gene, CDR1 is SGHNT and CDR2 is YYREEE (reference sequence). The CDR3 totals 16 residues.

The chain's CDR3 is CASSDPGTGAYEQYF. In DNA form, the CDR3 reads TGTGCCAGCAGTGATCCCGGGACAGGGGCGTACGAGCAGTACTTC. The chain carries TRBV6-1 and TRBJ2-7, with 10 bases fitting TRBD1. V shed 3 bases, J shed 4 bases, and the junction held 6 bases outside the gene matches. Germline V gives CDR1 MNHNS, CDR2 SASEGT. CDR3 length: 15 residues.

This chain joins TRBV4-1 and TRBJ1-3, with 7 bases lining up with TRBD1. Trimming at V came to 1 base and at J to 4 bases, leaving 4 bases not matched to a gene. The CDR3 runs to 15 residues. In germline, CDR1 is MGHRA, CDR2 YSYEKL. Here the CDR3 DNA reads TGCGCCAGCAGCCAAGTTGACAGGGCAGGAAACACCATATATTTT. Translated, it gives CASSQVDRAGNTIYF.

J is TRBJ1-6 and V is TRBV9, with a tentative D call TRBD1 (6 bases). There are 15 residues in the CDR3. V lost 4 bases and J 7 bases, leaving 15 bases between the germline ends. The germline gives CDR1 SGDLS, CDR2 YYNGEE. The CDR3 DNA reads as TGTGCCAGCAGCAACCAGGGGAACGGCAATTCACCCCTCCACTTT. The encoded protein is CASSNQGNGNSPLHF.

The rearrangement uses TRBV19 and TRBJ2-5, with 11 bases aligning to TRBD1. The CDR3 is 15 residues long. V was pared by 4 bases and J by 2 bases, with 3 bases of the junction left unmatched. Germline V gene data show CDR1 as LNHDA and CDR2 as SQIVND (reference sequence). The CDR3 reads CASSTGQGAQETQYF. The CDR3, as DNA: TGTGCCAGTAGTACTGGACAGGGGGCACAAGAGACCCAGTACTTC.

About this clone itself: Relative to the germline gene, one junction end is altered; a read error may explain this. This chain uses TRBV7-7 with TRBJ2-1; perhaps TRBD1 as D (5 bases). Germline loops: CDR1 SSHAT, CDR2 FNYEAQ (reference sequence). The length of the CDR3 is 13 residues. CDR3 coding DNA: TGTGCTAGCAGCTTAGAAAGGGGCAATGAGCAGTTCTTC. Amino acids: CASSLERGNEQFF.

This clone turned up a few times. The gene calls are TRBV19 and TRBJ1-1; 7 bases are shared with TRBD1. The V segment lost 4 bases and the J segment 4 bases; nucleotides outside the gene matches: 6. Germline lookup yields CDR1 LNHDA and CDR2 SQIVND (reference sequence). The CDR3 is 14 residues long. The CDR3 coding sequence is TGTGCCAGTAGTAGTAATCCAGGGGGCACTGAAGCTTTCTTT. Protein: CASSSNPGGTEAFF.

The rearrangement links TRBV10-3 to TRBJ2-1; 7 positions match TRBD1. Trimming at V came to 2 bases and at J to 0 bases, leaving 7 bases not matched to a gene. Germline V gene data show CDR1 as ENHRY and CDR2 as SYGVKD. This CDR3 comprises 17 residues. CDR3 in amino acids: CAISEGQDGSSYNEQFF. DNA of the CDR3: TGTGCCATCAGTGAGGGACAGGACGGAAGCTCCTACAATGAGCAGTTCTTC.